Listed below are T cell receptor beta chains from one sample, sequenced in a study of T cells after yellow fever vaccination. TCRdb reprocessed the 5' RACE reads via MiXCR and lists one record per CDR3 protein. The sample has around 530,000 distinct CDR3 sequences; roughly a sixth are singletons. This specimen consisted of PBMCs, obtained 4 to 6 days after the first yellow fever vaccination. These receptors originate from a man in his late teens or twenties who received the YFV17D yellow fever vaccine. Each CDR3 is given with its conserved first and last residue. D genes are given only for firm matches. A clone size is listed for some rows: how often the clone was seen (once, few, many), or a class if it is expanded.

>.|.|TRBV4-1|TRBJ1-6
TGCGCCAGCAGCCAAGGCGAGGGCCTTGATCCCCTCCACTTT
CASSQGEGLDPLHF
>.|.|TRBV6-1|TRBJ2-2
TGTGCCAGCAGTGATGCCGGGGAGCTGTTTTTT
CASSDAGELFF
>.|.|TRBV3-1|TRBJ2-3
TGTGCCAGCAGCCCTCGAGGTGGAAGGGATACGCAGTATTTT
CASSPRGGRDTQYF
>TRBD1|.|TRBV29-1|TRBJ1-4
TGCAGCGTTGACGGGACAGGGGGCCTTGATGAGGAAGAAAAACTGTTTTTT
CSVDGTGGLDEEEKLFF
>.|few|TRBV7-9|TRBJ1-3
TGTGCCAGCAGCTTCGGGGGTTATGAAAACACCATATATTTT
CASSFGGYENTIYF
>TRBD2|.|TRBV6-6|TRBJ2-3
TGTGCCAGCAACGGGGGGGCCGCAGATACGCAGTATTTT
CASNGGAADTQYF
>TRBD1|few|TRBV5-4|TRBJ1-2
TGTGCCAGCAGCCCGGACGGGACAGGGACCTATGGCTACACCTTC
CASSPDGTGTYGYTF
>.|many|TRBV3-1|TRBJ2-7
TGTGCCAGCAGCCAAGAATCAGGGAGCGAGCAGTACTTC
CASSQESGSEQYF
>.|.|TRBV7-3|TRBJ1-4
TGTGCCAGCAGCGGGGCTTCTAATGAAAAACTGTTTTTT
CASSGASNEKLFF
>.|.|TRBV7-8|TRBJ1-2
TGTGCCAGCTTTAGGACAGAAACTGGTGGCTACACCTTC
CASFRTETGGYTF
>TRBD1|few|TRBV10-1|TRBJ2-3
TGCGCCAGCAGTCCAAATGACAGGGGGTATCTCACAGATACGCAGTATTTT
CASSPNDRGYLTDTQYF
>.|.|TRBV19|TRBJ1-1
TGTGCCAGTAGTATAAGGGGCCGGCCTATGAACACTGAAGCTTTCTTT
CASSIRGRPMNTEAFF
>TRBD1|few|TRBV20-1|TRBJ1-1
TGCAGTGCTAGAGAGGGACAGGCGGGCACTGAAGCTTTCTTT
CSAREGQAGTEAFF
>.|.|TRBV10-3|TRBJ2-3
TGTGCCATCAGTGAAGTAGGGCTCACAGATACGCAGTATTTT
CAISEVGLTDTQYF
>TRBD1|many|TRBV12-3/TRBV12-4|TRBJ1-1
TGTGCCAGCAGTTTCTATTACACGGGACAGATCGAAGCTTTCTTT
CASSFYYTGQIEAFF
>TRBD2|.|TRBV9|TRBJ2-3
TGTGCCAGCAGCGTAGGCGGGGGGGGATCAGATACGCAGTATTTT
CASSVGGGGSDTQYF
>.|many|TRBV12-3/TRBV12-4|TRBJ2-5
TGTGCCAGCAGTTTACTGGAATCCAGGGACCAAGAGACCCAGTACTTC
CASSLLESRDQETQYF
>.|few|TRBV11-2|TRBJ2-6
TGTGCCAGCAGCTTAGAACGGGTCAGGAGACGCTCTGGGGCCAACGTCCTGACTTTC
CASSLERVRRRSGANVLTF
>.|.|TRBV7-2|TRBJ2-2
TGTGCCAGCAGCTTAGACGTCAGGCCGACCGGGGAGCTGTTTTTT
CASSLDVRPTGELFF
>.|.|TRBV24-1|TRBJ2-5
TGTGCCACCAGTGATTCTCCGGGGGTGTCCCAAGAGACCCAGTACTTC
CATSDSPGVSQETQYF
>TRBD2|many|TRBV5-1|TRBJ2-5
TGCGCCAGCAGCTTATTTTTTAGCGGGGAAGAGACCCAGTACTTC
CASSLFFSGEETQYF
>.|.|TRBV9|TRBJ2-1
TGTGCCAGCAGCGTAGAAGACAATGAGCAGTTCTTC
CASSVEDNEQFF
>.|many|TRBV4-3|TRBJ1-1
TGCGCCAGCAGCCTGGACCGTCTCACTGAAGCTTTCTTT
CASSLDRLTEAFF
>TRBD1|.|TRBV7-9|TRBJ2-1
TGTGCCAGCAGCCACGCGACAGGGGTTAATGAGCAGTTCTTC
CASSHATGVNEQFF
>TRBD1|few|TRBV2|TRBJ2-1
TGTGCCAGCAAGGGACAGGCGGGTGAGCAGTTCTTC
CASKGQAGEQFF
>TRBD2|.|TRBV6-2/TRBV6-3|TRBJ2-3
TGTGCCAGCAGCCCCCTTAGCGGGTCCTACACAGATACGCAGTATTTT
CASSPLSGSYTDTQYF
>TRBD2|.|TRBV3-1|TRBJ2-1
TGTGCCTCCAGTTCTAGATCCCCATCGACTAGCCACTCCTACAATGAGCAGTTCTTC
CASSSRSPSTSHSYNEQFF
>.|few|TRBV4-1|TRBJ1-2
TGCGCCAGCAGCCAAGGAGAACGACGGCCTGATGGCTACACCTTC
CASSQGERRPDGYTF
>.|few|TRBV20-1|TRBJ2-5
TGCAGTGCTAGAGATCGATTAGCTGTCTCGGAGACCCAGTACTTC
CSARDRLAVSETQYF
>TRBD1|.|TRBV6-5|TRBJ2-5
TGTGCCAGCAGTTACCGGGGACAGGGCTATCACGGGACCCAGTACTTC
CASSYRGQGYHGTQYF
>TRBD2|many|TRBV5-1|TRBJ2-1
TGCGCCAGCAGCTCTCTTAGCGGGGGGGCCTACAATGAGCAGTTCTTC
CASSSLSGGAYNEQFF
>.|few|TRBV29-1|TRBJ2-1
TGCAGCGTTGAGCGGACGGAGTACAATGAGCAGTTCTTC
CSVERTEYNEQFF
>.|few|TRBV5-1|TRBJ1-1
TGCGCCAGCATAATTCAGAGGGGAACTGAAGCTTTCTTT
CASIIQRGTEAFF
>.|.|TRBV2|TRBJ1-4
TGTGCCAGCGCCGACACCGACCCCAAATTT
CASADTDPKF
>TRBD1|few|TRBV7-2|TRBJ1-2
TGTGCCAGCAGCTTAGGAGCCAGGGGGGAGGGCTACACCTTC
CASSLGARGEGYTF
>.|.|TRBV5-1|TRBJ2-1
TGCGCCAGCAGCCAGGGAGAGGGGCCCCTATCTTACAATGAGCAGTTCTTC
CASSQGEGPLSYNEQFF
>.|.|TRBV12-3/TRBV12-4|TRBJ1-5
TGTGCCAGCAGTTTGGGGTTACATAGCAATCAGCCCCAGCATTTT
CASSLGLHSNQPQHF
>TRBD2|few|TRBV12-3/TRBV12-4|TRBJ2-5
TGTGCCAGCAGGGGACTAGCGGAGACCCAGTACTTC
CASRGLAETQYF